This TCR beta chain is drawn from a study of T cells in localized non-small cell lung cancer. The study, taken as a whole, reports: In the blood, greater T cell density corresponded to longer overall survival. The study detected a median about 57 of the top 100 tumor clones in adjacent lung.

Clones were sequenced by immunoSEQ multiplex PCR, and TCRdb holds only the in-frame ones, with some missing. Of around 53,000 clones listed, 80% are singletons. This clone was seen a handful of times. Its antigen is currently unknown. Germline V lookup: CDR1 SNHLY, CDR2 FYNNEI. Trimming removed 5 bases from V and 7 bases from J; junction bases left unmatched: 8. This CDR3 has 14 amino acids. The source material was PBMCs, sampled before any cancer treatment. The chain has TRBV2 and TRBJ1-5; 7 bases map to TRBD1. The receptor was isolated from a woman aged 35-70 years with stage II lung adenocarcinoma. The CDR3 nucleotides are TGTGCCAGCAGTTCAGACAGGGAGTCCCAGCCCCAGCATTTT. It encodes CASSSDRESQPQHF.